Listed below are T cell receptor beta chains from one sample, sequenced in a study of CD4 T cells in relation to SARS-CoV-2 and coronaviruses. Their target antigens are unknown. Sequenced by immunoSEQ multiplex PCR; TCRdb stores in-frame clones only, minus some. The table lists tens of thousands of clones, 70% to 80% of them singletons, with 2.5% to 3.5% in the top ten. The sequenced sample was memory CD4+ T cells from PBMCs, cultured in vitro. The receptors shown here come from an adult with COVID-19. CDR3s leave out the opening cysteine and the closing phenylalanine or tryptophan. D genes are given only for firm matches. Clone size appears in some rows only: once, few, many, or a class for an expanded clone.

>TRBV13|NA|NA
ASSPGGLVQETQY
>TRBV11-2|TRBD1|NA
ASSSPGQDYSYEQY
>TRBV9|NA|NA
ASSVGSAGTGELF
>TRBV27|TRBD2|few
ASSGLAGYDEQF
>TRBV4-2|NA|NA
ASSQTWTETNTEAF
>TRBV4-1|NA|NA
ASSQEGAYQPQH
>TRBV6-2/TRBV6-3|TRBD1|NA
ASSRGTGGSNQPQH
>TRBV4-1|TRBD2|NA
ASSQASGRAPTGELF
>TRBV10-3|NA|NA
AIRYNDLTGMIATNEKLF
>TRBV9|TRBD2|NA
ASSASRAGVYYNEQF
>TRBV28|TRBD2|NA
ASSSLSAGAYNEQF
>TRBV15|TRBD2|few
ATSGRTSGRASSYNEQF
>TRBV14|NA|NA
ASSQGSSPLH
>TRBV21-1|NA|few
ASSSRIAGGSSYEQY
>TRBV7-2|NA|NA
ASSFGGPSYEQY
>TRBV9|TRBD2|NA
ASSAPSGRVVNEQF
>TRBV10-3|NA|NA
AITESSYNEQF
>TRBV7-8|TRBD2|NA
ASSFRAGASTDTQY
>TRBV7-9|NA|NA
ASKEGVADTQY
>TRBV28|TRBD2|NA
ATSGGVYNEQF
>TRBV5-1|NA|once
ASSLDISNTEAF
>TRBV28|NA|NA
ASSLSQYYGYT
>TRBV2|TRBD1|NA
ASRSGQGVPGANVLT
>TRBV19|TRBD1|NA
ASSAVRDRGRYEQF
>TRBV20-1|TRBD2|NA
SASPGLAGVGELF
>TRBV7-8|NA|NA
ASSIGGTDTQY
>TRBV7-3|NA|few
ASSFDGTDTQY
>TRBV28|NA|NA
ASSSPGDLNTEAF
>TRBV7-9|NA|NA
ASLTGNVYTGELF
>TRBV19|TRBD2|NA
ASSAGTSGRKTQY
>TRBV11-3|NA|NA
ASSYPGAMAF
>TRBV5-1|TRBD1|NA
ASSIGQGNEKLF
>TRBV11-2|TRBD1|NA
ASTRGWGQATTGELF
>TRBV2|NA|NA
ASSFKDSGGNTIY
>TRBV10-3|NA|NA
AISDTPGAKNIQY
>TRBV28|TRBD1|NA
ASSFVIDRASYEQY
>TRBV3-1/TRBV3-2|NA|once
ASSQEGHTGELF
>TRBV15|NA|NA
ATSRDRGYNSPLH
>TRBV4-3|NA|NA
ASSQDSPGANFGANVLT
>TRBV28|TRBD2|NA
ASSSTRGRREF
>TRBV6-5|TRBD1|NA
ASKPDRGQDEQF
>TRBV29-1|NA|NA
SVVRGSGELF
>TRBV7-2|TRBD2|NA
ASSSRTSDETQY
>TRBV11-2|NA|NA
ASSLETPDTQY
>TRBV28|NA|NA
ASRSFESNTEAF
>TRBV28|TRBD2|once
ASTLRLAGVEEQY
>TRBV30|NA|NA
AVTSGSNTEAF
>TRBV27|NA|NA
ASSRPGREQY
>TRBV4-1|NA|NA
ASSQDMVVNEQF
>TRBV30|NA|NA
AWLDRTYNSPLH
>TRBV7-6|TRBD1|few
ASSSGAGTGTYGYT